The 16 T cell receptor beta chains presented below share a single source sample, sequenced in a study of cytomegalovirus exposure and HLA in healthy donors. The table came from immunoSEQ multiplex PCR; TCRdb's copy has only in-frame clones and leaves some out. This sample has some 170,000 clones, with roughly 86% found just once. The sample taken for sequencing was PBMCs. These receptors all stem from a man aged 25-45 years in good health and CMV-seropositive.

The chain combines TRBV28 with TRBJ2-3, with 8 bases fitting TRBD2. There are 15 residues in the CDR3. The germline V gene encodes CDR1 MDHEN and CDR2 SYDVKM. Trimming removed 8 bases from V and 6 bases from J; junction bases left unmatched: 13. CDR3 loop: CASPPPSGWMDTQYF. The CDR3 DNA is TGTGCCAGCCCCCCGCCTAGCGGGTGGATGGATACGCAGTATTTT. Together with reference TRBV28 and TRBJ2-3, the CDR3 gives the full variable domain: DVKVTQSSRYLVKRTGEKVFLECVQDMDHENMFWYRQDPGLGLRLIYFSYDVKMKEKGDIPEGYSVSREKKERFSLILESASTNQTSMYLCASPPPSGWMDTQYFGPGTRLTVL.

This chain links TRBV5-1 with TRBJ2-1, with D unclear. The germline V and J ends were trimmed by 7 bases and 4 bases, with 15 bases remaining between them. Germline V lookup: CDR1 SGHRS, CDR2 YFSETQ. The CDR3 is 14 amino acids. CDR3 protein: CASQESLLYNEQFF. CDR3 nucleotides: TGCGCCAGCCAAGAGAGCTTGCTATACAATGAGCAGTTCTTC.

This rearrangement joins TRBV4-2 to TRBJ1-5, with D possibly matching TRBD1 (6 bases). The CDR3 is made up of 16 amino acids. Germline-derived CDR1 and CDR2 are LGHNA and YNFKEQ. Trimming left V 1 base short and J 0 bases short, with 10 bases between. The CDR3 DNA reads TGTGCCAGCAGCCAAGGGTCAGGGGATAGCAATCAGCCCCAGCATTTT. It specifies CASSQGSGDSNQPQHF.

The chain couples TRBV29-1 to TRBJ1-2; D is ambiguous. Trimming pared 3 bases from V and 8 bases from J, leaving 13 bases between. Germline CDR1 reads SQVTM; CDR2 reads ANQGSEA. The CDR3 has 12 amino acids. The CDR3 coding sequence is TGCAGCGTTGAGAGTGCCCTTGAGGGCTACACCTTC. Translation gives CSVESALEGYTF.

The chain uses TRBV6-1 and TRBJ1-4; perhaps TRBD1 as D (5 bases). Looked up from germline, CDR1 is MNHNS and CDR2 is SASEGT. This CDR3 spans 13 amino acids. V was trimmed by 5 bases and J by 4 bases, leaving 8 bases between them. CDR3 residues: CASSSQGNEKLFF. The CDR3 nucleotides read TGTGCCAGCAGTTCCCAGGGTAATGAAAAACTGTTTTTT.

The CDR3 bases are TGTGCCAGCAGTGGTTTACAGGGAGCGGGGGCCTACGAGCAGTACTTC. Its translation: CASSGLQGAGAYEQYF. The chain joins TRBV7-9 to TRBJ2-7; 8 positions agree with TRBD2. Germline assignment: CDR1 SEHNR and CDR2 FQNEAQ (reference sequence). CDR3 length: 16 amino acids. The V gene end was trimmed by 6 bases and the J gene end by 2 bases; junction bases not matched to a gene: 12.

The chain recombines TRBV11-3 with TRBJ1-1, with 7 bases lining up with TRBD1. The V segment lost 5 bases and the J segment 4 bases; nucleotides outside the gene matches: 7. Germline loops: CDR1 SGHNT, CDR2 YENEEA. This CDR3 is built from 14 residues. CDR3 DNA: TGTGCCAGCAGCCCCGGGGCAGGGGGCACTGAAGCTTTCTTT. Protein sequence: CASSPGAGGTEAFF. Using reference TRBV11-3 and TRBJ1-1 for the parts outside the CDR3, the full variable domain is EAGVVQSPRYKIIEKKQPVAFWCNPISGHNTLYWYLQNLGQGPELLIRYENEEAVDDSQLPKDRFSAERLKGVDSTLKIQPAELGDSAVYLCASSPGAGGTEAFFGQGTRLTVV.

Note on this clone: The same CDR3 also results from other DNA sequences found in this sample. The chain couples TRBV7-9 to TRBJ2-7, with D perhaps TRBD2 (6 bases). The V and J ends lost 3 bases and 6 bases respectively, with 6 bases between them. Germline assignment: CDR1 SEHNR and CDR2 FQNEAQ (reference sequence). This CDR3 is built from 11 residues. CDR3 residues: CASSFGGEQYF. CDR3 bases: TGTGCCAGCAGCTTCGGGGGCGAGCAGTACTTC.

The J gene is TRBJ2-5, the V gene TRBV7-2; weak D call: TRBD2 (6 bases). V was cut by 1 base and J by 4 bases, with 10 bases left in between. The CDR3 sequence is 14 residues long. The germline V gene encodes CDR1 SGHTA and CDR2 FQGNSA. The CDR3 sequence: CASSLGAEGETQYF. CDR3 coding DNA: TGTGCCAGCAGCTTAGGGGCGGAGGGAGAGACCCAGTACTTC.

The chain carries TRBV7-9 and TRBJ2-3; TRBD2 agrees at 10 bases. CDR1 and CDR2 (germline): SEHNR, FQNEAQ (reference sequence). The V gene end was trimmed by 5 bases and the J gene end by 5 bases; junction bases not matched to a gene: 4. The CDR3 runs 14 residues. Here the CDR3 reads CASSPRTSGDTQYF. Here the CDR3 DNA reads TGTGCCAGCAGCCCGAGGACTAGCGGAGATACGCAGTATTTT. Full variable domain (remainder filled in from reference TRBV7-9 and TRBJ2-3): DTGVSQNPRHKITKRGQNVTFRCDPISEHNRLYWYRQTLGQGPEFLTYFQNEAQLEKSRLLSDRFSAERPKGSFSTLEIQRTEQGDSAMYLCASSPRTSGDTQYFGPGTRLTVL.

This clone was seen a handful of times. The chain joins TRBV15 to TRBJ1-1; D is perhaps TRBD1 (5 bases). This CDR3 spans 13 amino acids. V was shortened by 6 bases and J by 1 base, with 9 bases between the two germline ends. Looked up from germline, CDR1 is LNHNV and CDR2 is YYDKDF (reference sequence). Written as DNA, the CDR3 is TGTGCCACCAGGGGACGGGGGAACACTGAAGCTTTCTTT. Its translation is CATRGRGNTEAFF.

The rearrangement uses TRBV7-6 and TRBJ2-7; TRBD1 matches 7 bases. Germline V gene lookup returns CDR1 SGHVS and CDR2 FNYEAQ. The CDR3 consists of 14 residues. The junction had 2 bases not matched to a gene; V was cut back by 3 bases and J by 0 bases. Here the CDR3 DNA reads TGTGCCAGCAGCTTCGACAGGGTCTCCTACGAGCAGTACTTC. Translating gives CASSFDRVSYEQYF.

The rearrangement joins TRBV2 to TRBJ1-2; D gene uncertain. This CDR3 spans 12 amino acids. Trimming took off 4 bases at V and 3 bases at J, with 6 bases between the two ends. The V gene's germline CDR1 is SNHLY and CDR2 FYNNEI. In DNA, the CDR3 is TGTGCCAGCAGTGGCCGATACTATGGCTACACCTTC. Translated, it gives CASSGRYYGYTF.

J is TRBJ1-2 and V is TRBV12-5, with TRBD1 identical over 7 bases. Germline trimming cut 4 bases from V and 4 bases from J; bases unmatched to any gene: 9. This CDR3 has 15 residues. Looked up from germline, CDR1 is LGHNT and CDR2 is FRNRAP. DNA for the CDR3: TGTGCTAGTGGTTGGCTGGACAGGCCGTCCTATGGCTACACCTTC. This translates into CASGWLDRPSYGYTF.

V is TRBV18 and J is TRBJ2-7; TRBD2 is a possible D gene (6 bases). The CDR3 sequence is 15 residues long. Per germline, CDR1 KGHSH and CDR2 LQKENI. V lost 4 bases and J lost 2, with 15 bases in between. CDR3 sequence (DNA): TGTGCCAGCTCACGGGAGGCGGAGTTTACCTACGAGCAGTACTTC. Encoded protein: CASSREAEFTYEQYF. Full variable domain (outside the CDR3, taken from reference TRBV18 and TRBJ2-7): NAGVMQNPRHLVRRRGQEARLRCSPMKGHSHVYWYRQLPEEGLKFMVYLQKENIIDESGMPKERFSAEFPKEGPSILRIQQVVRGDSAAYFCASSREAEFTYEQYFGPGTRLTVT.

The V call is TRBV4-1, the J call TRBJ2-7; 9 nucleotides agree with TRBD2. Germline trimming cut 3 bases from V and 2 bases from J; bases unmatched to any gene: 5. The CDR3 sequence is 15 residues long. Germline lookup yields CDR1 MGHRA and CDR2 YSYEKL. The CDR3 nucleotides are TGCGCCAGCAGCCACGGACTAGCGCTCACCTACGAGCAGTACTTC. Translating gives CASSHGLALTYEQYF.